These T cell receptor beta chains were read from a single sample in a study of cytomegalovirus exposure and HLA in healthy donors. The table came from immunoSEQ multiplex PCR; TCRdb's copy has only in-frame clones and leaves some out. The data hold about 140,000 clones, with roughly 85% observed a single time. Input material: PBMCs. The source is a man aged 40-49 years in good health and CMV-seropositive. Both conserved end residues are part of each CDR3. A D gene is named only where the DNA matches it firmly. Size tells how often a clone was seen (once, few, many) or the class of an expanded clone, and some rows leave it out.

size | J | V | D | DNA | CDR3
NA | TRBJ2-5 | TRBV7-2 | TRBD1 | TGTGCCAGCAGCTTAGGGGGACAGGGAGCGGGAGAGACCCAGTACTTC | CASSLGGQGAGETQYF
NA | TRBJ1-3 | TRBV27 | NA | TGTGCCAGCAGCCCAGAACCCAGGGGCTTCTCTGGAAACACCATATATTTT | CASSPEPRGFSGNTIYF
few | TRBJ1-6 | TRBV9 | TRBD1 | TGTGCCAGCAGCGTTGGACAGGGGCAAAATTCACCCCTCCACTTT | CASSVGQGQNSPLHF
NA | TRBJ1-2 | TRBV10-1 | NA | TGCGCCAGCAGTGAGTCCGGATTTTCCGGGGGCTACACCTTC | CASSESGFSGGYTF
NA | TRBJ2-7 | TRBV6-5 | TRBD2 | TGTGCCAGCAGTTACTCGACGGGTAGCGGGCCCTTGGAGCAGTACTTC | CASSYSTGSGPLEQYF
NA | TRBJ2-5 | TRBV9 | TRBD2 | TGTGCCAGCAGCACCCTAGCGGGAGACGAGACCCAGTACTTC | CASSTLAGDETQYF
NA | TRBJ2-1 | TRBV5-4 | TRBD2 | TGTGCCAGCAGCCCGACTAGCGGGAGGTCCTACAATGAGCAGTTCTTC | CASSPTSGRSYNEQFF
NA | TRBJ1-1 | TRBV28 | TRBD1 | TGTGCCAGCAGTCTCTCGGGACAGGGAGGGACTGAAGCTTTCTTT | CASSLSGQGGTEAFF
NA | TRBJ2-1 | TRBV7-2 | NA | TGTGCCAGCAGCTTTTCAGTAAAAAGAGGTGAGCAGTTCTTC | CASSFSVKRGEQFF
NA | TRBJ2-2 | TRBV11-2 | NA | TGTGCCAGCAGCCCGGACTTTACGGTTCACACCGGGGAGCTGTTTTTT | CASSPDFTVHTGELFF
NA | TRBJ1-2 | TRBV27 | NA | TGTGCCAGCAGCCAACCTCCGGGTCCTTTAACTTATGGCTACACCTTC | CASSQPPGPLTYGYTF
NA | TRBJ2-5 | TRBV19 | NA | TGTGCCAGTAGTATCGACAAAGCCTCGTACCAAGAGACCCAGTACTTC | CASSIDKASYQETQYF
NA | TRBJ1-2 | TRBV6-5 | TRBD1 | TGTGCCAGCAGACTTGACAGGGACTATGGCTACACCTTC | CASRLDRDYGYTF
few | TRBJ2-7 | TRBV7-9 | TRBD2 | TGTTCCAGCAGCCCCCCGGGGGGAGGGGCGTCCTACGAGCAGTACTTC | CSSSPPGGGASYEQYF
NA | TRBJ1-2 | TRBV9 | NA | TGTGCCAGCGCTAAAAAGGGGGGACTAGATGGCTACACCTTC | CASAKKGGLDGYTF
NA | TRBJ2-7 | TRBV19 | TRBD2 | TGTGCCAGTAGTATCCGACTAGCGGGCTACGAGCAGTACTTC | CASSIRLAGYEQYF
NA | TRBJ2-7 | TRBV11-2 | NA | TGTGCCAGCAGCTTAGCCCAATACGAGCAGTACTTC | CASSLAQYEQYF
NA | TRBJ2-1 | TRBV7-2 | NA | TGTGCCAGCAGCTCAGGAGGCGGTCGGGGGATTAATGAGCAGTTCTTC | CASSSGGGRGINEQFF
NA | TRBJ2-6 | TRBV15 | NA | TGTGCCACCAGCAGAGACAGGGCTGGGGCCAACGTCCTGACTTTC | CATSRDRAGANVLTF
NA | TRBJ1-5 | TRBV2 | NA | TGTGCCAGCAGTGACTTGGGGGGAAGCAATCAGCCCCAGCATTTT | CASSDLGGSNQPQHF
NA | TRBJ1-3 | TRBV18 | TRBD1 | TGTGCCAGCTCACCGCTAATGACAGGGGAAAGCTCTGGAAACACCATATATTTT | CASSPLMTGESSGNTIYF
NA | TRBJ2-7 | TRBV9 | TRBD2 | TGTGCCAGCAGCGTAGGAGTCGAGGGCGGGGGGCAGTACTTC | CASSVGVEGGGQYF
NA | TRBJ1-3 | TRBV6-1 | NA | TGTGCCAGCACCCGATTCACAGATCCTGGAAACACCATATATTTT | CASTRFTDPGNTIYF
once | TRBJ1-4 | TRBV2 | NA | TGTGCCAGCAGTGATGTTCAGGCGGGGGGTGAAAAACTGTTTTTT | CASSDVQAGGEKLFF
NA | TRBJ1-6 | TRBV30 | TRBD1 | TGTGCCTGCTTCGAGACTGGGACAGGTTTTTCACCCCTCCACTTT | CACFETGTGFSPLHF
NA | TRBJ2-7 | TRBV10-3 | NA | TGTGCCATTGCCGCATCCGGGACATCGTACTACGAGCAGTACTTC | CAIAASGTSYYEQYF
NA | TRBJ2-1 | TRBV11-2 | TRBD2 | TGTGCCAGCAGCTCTTACCTAGCGGACCTCTACAATGAGCAGTTCTTC | CASSSYLADLYNEQFF
NA | TRBJ2-7 | TRBV10-3 | TRBD1 | TGTGCCATCAGTGAGGAACCGGGACAGCGACACTACGAGCAGTGCTTC | CAISEEPGQRHYEQCF
NA | TRBJ2-7 | TRBV9 | NA | TGTGCCAGCAGCGTAGGAGGGTTATCCTACGAGCAGTACTTC | CASSVGGLSYEQYF
NA | TRBJ1-2 | TRBV10-3 | TRBD1 | TGTGCCATCACCCAACAGGGGGATTATGGCTACACCTTC | CAITQQGDYGYTF
NA | TRBJ2-2 | TRBV7-8 | TRBD2 | TGTGCCAGCAGCTTACATCAGTGGGCTAGCGGAGTGAACACCGGGGAGCTGTTTTTT | CASSLHQWASGVNTGELFF
NA | TRBJ1-1 | TRBV5-6 | TRBD1 | TGTGCCAGCAGCTTTTGGGACAGGGTGTTTGGAGCTTTCTTT | CASSFWDRVFGAFF
NA | TRBJ1-3 | TRBV5-1 | NA | TGCGCCAGCAGCCCGGACAGCTCTGGAAACACCATATATTTT | CASSPDSSGNTIYF
few | TRBJ1-5 | TRBV10-3 | TRBD1 | TGTGCCATCAGTGACCGCGGGACAGCCTATAGCAATCAGCCCCAGCATTTT | CAISDRGTAYSNQPQHF
NA | TRBJ2-7 | TRBV29-1 | NA | TGCAGCGCTCGAGTTACTAGTGAAAGCGTGCAGTACTTC | CSARVTSESVQYF
NA | TRBJ1-5 | TRBV30 | NA | TGTGCCTGGAGTGTAGGAGGGAGCGGCAATCAGCCCCAGCATTTT | CAWSVGGSGNQPQHF
NA | TRBJ1-1 | TRBV29-1 | NA | TGCAGCGCTGGGTGGGGAGGGGACACTGAAGCTTTCTTT | CSAGWGGDTEAFF
NA | TRBJ1-1 | TRBV11-2 | NA | TGTGCCAGCAGCCTCCGGGTCTCCGGGGACACTGAAGCTTTCTTT | CASSLRVSGDTEAFF
NA | TRBJ1-5 | TRBV19 | NA | TGTGCCAGTAGTATAGCGGGAGATGGTCAGCCCCAGCATTTT | CASSIAGDGQPQHF
NA | TRBJ2-7 | TRBV7-9 | TRBD2 | TGTGCCAGCAGCTTAGGGGGAGGGTCCTACGAGCAGTACTTC | CASSLGGGSYEQYF
NA | TRBJ2-7 | TRBV29-1 | NA | TGCAGCGTCGCAAGGGGGAGAAGCTACGAGCAGTACTTC | CSVARGRSYEQYF
NA | TRBJ2-3 | TRBV5-1 | NA | TGCGCCAGCAGAACAGAGCCGGGGGGCGATACGCAGTATTTT | CASRTEPGGDTQYF